Listed here are 25 T cell receptor beta chains from one sample, sequenced in a study of radiotherapy plus CTLA-4 blockade in lung cancer. Produced via immunoSEQ multiplex PCR; TCRdb's table is partial and in-frame only. The repertoire holds fewer than 70,000 clones, with 79% as singletons. Sequencing was performed on peripheral blood, taken from a patient treated with radiotherapy plus ipilimumab. The receptors originated from a human donor with non-small cell lung cancer who had a complete response to radiotherapy plus ipilimumab.

The chain has TRBV30 and TRBJ2-7, with a possible D match to TRBD2 (5 bases). With 3 bases removed from V and 5 bases from J, the gap between germline ends came to 23 bases. CDR1 and CDR2 from the germline V gene are GTSNPN and SVGIG (reference sequence). This CDR3 region has 16 residues. The CDR3 nucleotides read TGTGCCTGGAGCGCGGCGAGGGCAACAAAAAAGAACGAGCAGTACTTC. Amino acids: CAWSAARATKKNEQYF. Drawing the rest from reference TRBV30 and TRBJ2-7, the complete variable domain is SQTIHQWPATLVQPVGSPLSLECTVEGTSNPNLYWYRQAAGRGLQLLFYSVGIGQISSEVPQNLSASRPQDRQFILSSKKLLLSDSGFYLCAWSAARATKKNEQYFGPGTRLTVT.

The chain couples TRBV2 to TRBJ2-7; D gene unclear. CDR1 and CDR2 (germline): SNHLY, FYNNEI. The CDR3 loop spans 12 amino acids. Trimming removed 6 bases from V and 7 bases from J, with 13 bases in between. CDR3 nucleotides: TGTGCCAGCAGCCCGGGCCCGTGGGAGCAGTACGTC. Protein product: CASSPGPWEQYV.

This clone was detected only once. The genes are TRBV7-8 and TRBJ2-7; 8 bases align to TRBD1. Germline V gene data show CDR1 as SGHVS and CDR2 as FQNEAQ. There are 13 residues in the CDR3. J was trimmed by 4 bases and V by 5 bases; bases with no gene match: 4. CDR3 protein: CASSPGTGYEQYV. Here the CDR3 DNA reads TGTGCCAGCAGCCCCGGGACAGGATACGAGCAGTACGTC.

V gene TRBV5-6 combines with J gene TRBJ1-1; D might be TRBD1 (5 bases). The V end was cut by 1 base, the J end by 1 base, with 20 bases between. CDR3 length: 18 amino acids. Germline V gene lookup returns CDR1 SGHDT and CDR2 YYEEEE. The CDR3 nucleotides are TGTGCCAGCAGCTTGTGGCTTTGGGACGCGTCTTCGAACACTGAAGCTTTCTTT. Its protein product is CASSLWLWDASSNTEAFF.

The genes are TRBV11-3 and TRBJ2-1; TRBD2 matches 8 bases. Trimming removed 5 bases from V and 6 bases from J; junction bases left unmatched: 9. Germline V gives CDR1 SGHNT, CDR2 YENEEA. The CDR3 runs 15 residues. In DNA, the CDR3 is TGTGCCAGCAGCGGGAGGACTAGCTCCGTCAATGAGCAGTTCTTC. This translates into CASSGRTSSVNEQFF. Full variable domain (missing parts from reference TRBV11-3 and TRBJ2-1): EAGVVQSPRYKIIEKKQPVAFWCNPISGHNTLYWYLQNLGQGPELLIRYENEEAVDDSQLPKDRFSAERLKGVDSTLKIQPAELGDSAVYLCASSGRTSSVNEQFFGPGTRLTVL.

The V call is TRBV27, the J call TRBJ2-1; 12 bases are a match to TRBD2. Per germline, CDR1 MNHEY and CDR2 SMNVEV (reference sequence). The V segment lost 5 bases and the J segment 9 bases; nucleotides outside the gene matches: 11. The CDR3 has 16 amino acids. The CDR3 loop reads CASSPISSGRAVEQFF. For the CDR3, the DNA is TGTGCCAGCAGTCCAATCTCTAGCGGGAGGGCCGTTGAGCAGTTCTTC.

This chain uses TRBV28 with TRBJ2-7, with a possible D match to TRBD2 (5 bases). V was pared by 4 bases and J by 6 bases, with 16 bases between. The CDR3 length is 14 residues. CDR1 and CDR2 from the germline V gene are MDHEN and SYDVKM. The CDR3 reads CASSSYPGVREQYV. CDR3 sequence (DNA): TGTGCCAGCAGTTCATACCCCGGGGTCCGCGAGCAGTACGTC.

This chain joins TRBV11-3 and TRBJ2-1, with 16 bases matching TRBD2. The CDR3 spans 20 residues. Per germline, CDR1 SGHNT and CDR2 YENEEA. The J segment lost 0 bases and the V segment lost 5 bases, leaving 10 bases of the junction unmatched. The CDR3 protein is CASSPGGTSGRGSSYNEQFF. The CDR3 DNA sequence: TGTGCCAGCAGCCCCGGGGGGACTAGCGGGAGGGGGAGCTCCTACAATGAGCAGTTCTTC.

This clone was recorded a few times. The genes are TRBV6-5 and TRBJ1-3; unclear D gene. CDR3 length equals 15 residues. Trimming removed 5 bases from V and 0 bases from J, with 11 bases in between. Per the germline V gene, CDR1 is MNHEY and CDR2 is SVGAGI. This chain's CDR3 is CASSNGPISGNTIYF. DNA for the CDR3: TGTGCCAGCAGTAACGGACCGATCTCTGGAAACACCATATATTTT.

The rearrangement links TRBV2 to TRBJ2-1; D remains unclear. V was cut by 0 bases and J by 4 bases, with 16 bases left in between. The CDR3 is made up of 17 amino acids. CDR1 SNHLY and CDR2 FYNNEI come from the germline V gene. CDR3 in amino acids: CASSEALRTGTYNEQFF. DNA for the CDR3: TGTGCCAGCAGTGAAGCGCTTCGAACGGGTACATACAATGAGCAGTTCTTC.

This clone was detected only once. This chain joins TRBV30 and TRBJ1-1; D gene unclear. Trimming shortened V by 4 bases and J by 7 bases, and 19 bases separated the two germline ends. The CDR3 sequence is 14 residues long. Germline V gives CDR1 GTSNPN, CDR2 SVGIG (reference sequence). The CDR3 DNA is TGTGCCTGGATGGACGCTCTCGAGAGTGGTGAAGCTTTCTTT. Amino acid sequence: CAWMDALESGEAFF.

This rearrangement joins TRBV2 to TRBJ2-1; D might be TRBD2 (6 bases). CDR1 and CDR2 (germline): SNHLY, FYNNEI. The V and J ends lost 6 bases and 7 bases respectively, with 10 bases between them. The CDR3 consists of 12 residues. The CDR3 is CASREGLNEQFF. The CDR3 bases are TGTGCCAGCAGGGAGGGACTGAATGAGCAGTTCTTC.

This clone was counted between two and nine times. The genes are TRBV6-6 and TRBJ2-7, with D possibly being TRBD1 (6 bases). V lost 7 bases and J lost 7, with 11 bases in between. The CDR3 spans 11 residues. Germline V lookup: CDR1 MNHNY, CDR2 SVGAGI (reference sequence). CDR3: CASTLGTEQYV. CDR3 nucleotides: TGTGCCAGCACCCTCGGGACAGAGCAGTACGTC.

The chain links TRBV27 to TRBJ2-7, with D uncertain. CDR1 is MNHEY, CDR2 SMNVEV, per germline (reference sequence). This CDR3 has 13 residues. Trimming cost V 5 bases and J 2 bases, with 10 bases left between them. DNA of the CDR3: TGTGCCAGCAGTAGAAGACGGACCTACGAGCAGTACTTC. Translating gives CASSRRRTYEQYF.

The genes are TRBV2 and TRBJ1-2; 8 nucleotides line up with TRBD1. Germline values: CDR1 SNHLY, CDR2 FYNNEI. Unmatched junction bases numbered 5, after V lost 6 bases and J lost 5 bases. The CDR3 is 13 amino acids. The CDR3 loop is CASSARTGYGYTF. The CDR3 DNA reads as TGTGCCAGCAGCGCTAGGACAGGGTATGGCTACACCTTC.

The chain has TRBV7-6 and TRBJ1-1, with D possibly TRBD1 on 6 matching bases. Germline lookup yields CDR1 SGHVS and CDR2 FNYEAQ. The CDR3 has 15 amino acids. Trimming stripped 4 bases from V and 5 bases from J, with 17 bases between. CDR3 in DNA: TGTGCCAGCAGCTCAGGAAATGATAGGGGGACTGAAGCTTTCTTT. Its protein product is CASSSGNDRGTEAFF. The variable domain in full, with the rest retrieved from reference TRBV7-6 and TRBJ1-1, is GAGVSQSPRYKVTKRGQDVALRCDPISGHVSLYWYRQALGQGPEFLTYFNYEAQQDKSGLPNDRFSAERPEGSISTLTIQRTEQRDSAMYRCASSSGNDRGTEAFFGQGTRLTVV.

This rearrangement joins TRBV6-6 to TRBJ2-4; D is tentatively TRBD1 or TRBD2 (5 bases each). V lost 2 bases and J 11 bases, leaving 13 bases between the germline ends. Germline assignment: CDR1 MNHNY and CDR2 SVGAGI (reference sequence). This CDR3 region has 13 residues. The CDR3 here is CASSYGTGFLQYF. In DNA, the CDR3 is TGTGCCAGCAGTTACGGGACGGGGTTTCTTCAGTACTTC.

In this sample, this clone turned up once. V usage is TRBV2 and J usage is TRBJ2-2; the D is unclear. V lost 0 bases and J 2 bases, leaving 13 bases between the germline ends. From germline, CDR1 is SNHLY and CDR2 FYNNEI. The CDR3 covers 17 residues. The CDR3 reads CASSEAGARTNTGELFF. For the CDR3, the DNA is TGTGCCAGCAGTGAAGCAGGTGCCCGCACAAACACCGGGGAGCTGTTTTTT.

The chain couples TRBV11-2 to TRBJ2-5; either TRBD1 or TRBD2 may supply D (5 bases each). The germline gives CDR1 SGHAT, CDR2 FQNNGV. The CDR3 is 14 residues long. Trimming pared 1 base from V and 5 bases from J, leaving 11 bases between. CDR3 nucleotide sequence: TGTGCCAGCAGCTTAGCGGGGCTATGGGAGACCCAGTACTTC. Protein: CASSLAGLWETQYF.

This clone was observed a handful of times. The chain has TRBV10-1 and TRBJ1-6; D is uncertain. Trimming took off 0 bases at V and 8 bases at J, with 5 bases between the two ends. CDR3 length: 13 amino acids. Germline CDR1 WNHNN, CDR2 SYGVQD (reference sequence). CDR3 DNA sequence: TGCGCCAGCAGTGAGTCTAGGGATTCACCCCTCCACTTT. As protein: CASSESRDSPLHF.

This chain joins TRBV1 and TRBJ2-3; TRBD1 was called by the table and not checked on the DNA. TRBV1 represents a pseudogene. This CDR3 is built from 16 residues. Here the CDR3 reads CTSSHRDRDSTDTQYF. The CDR3 DNA is TGCACCAGCAGCCATCGGGACAGGGATTCCACAGATACGCAGTATTTT.

This rearrangement joins TRBV18 to TRBJ2-7; 7 bases are shared with TRBD1. With V trimmed by 2 bases and J by 2 bases, 15 bases remained unmatched. The CDR3 has 18 amino acids. The germline V gene encodes CDR1 KGHSH and CDR2 LQKENI. For the CDR3, the DNA is TGTGCCAGCTCACCAGACGGAGGTTCGACAGGGACGCCCTACGAGCAGTACTTC. Amino acids: CASSPDGGSTGTPYEQYF. Filled out from reference TRBV18 and TRBJ2-7, the complete variable domain reads NAGVMQNPRHLVRRRGQEARLRCSPMKGHSHVYWYRQLPEEGLKFMVYLQKENIIDESGMPKERFSAEFPKEGPSILRIQQVVRGDSAAYFCASSPDGGSTGTPYEQYFGPGTRLTVT.

This clone was counted between two and nine times. V gene TRBV10-3 combines with J gene TRBJ2-7; D might be TRBD2 (6 bases). The germline V and J ends were trimmed by 7 bases and 5 bases, with 18 bases remaining between them. Germline CDR1 ENHRY, CDR2 SYGVKD. The CDR3 runs to 14 residues. CDR3 amino acids: CAIKEGLVMNEQYF. The CDR3 DNA reads TGTGCCATCAAAGAGGGACTGGTAATGAACGAGCAGTACTTC.

This CDR3 is CASSGEGGRFNEKLFF. CDR3 in DNA: TGTGCCAGCAGTGGGGAGGGGGGCAGGTTTAATGAAAAACTGTTTTTT. The chain carries TRBV2 and TRBJ1-4; D perhaps matches TRBD1 (6 bases). The CDR3 has 16 amino acids. Trimming stripped 4 bases from V and 4 bases from J, with 16 bases between. Germline CDR1 SNHLY, CDR2 FYNNEI.

The V call is TRBV6-6, the J call TRBJ1-5, with 8 bases aligning to TRBD1. The CDR3 sequence is 14 residues long. The trim removed 6 bases at V and 6 bases at J, leaving 7 bases unmatched. Germline V lookup: CDR1 MNHNY, CDR2 SVGAGI (reference sequence). As DNA, the CDR3 is TGTGCCAGCAGCCACGGACAGGGTAGTCAGCCCCAGCATTTT. Its protein product is CASSHGQGSQPQHF.